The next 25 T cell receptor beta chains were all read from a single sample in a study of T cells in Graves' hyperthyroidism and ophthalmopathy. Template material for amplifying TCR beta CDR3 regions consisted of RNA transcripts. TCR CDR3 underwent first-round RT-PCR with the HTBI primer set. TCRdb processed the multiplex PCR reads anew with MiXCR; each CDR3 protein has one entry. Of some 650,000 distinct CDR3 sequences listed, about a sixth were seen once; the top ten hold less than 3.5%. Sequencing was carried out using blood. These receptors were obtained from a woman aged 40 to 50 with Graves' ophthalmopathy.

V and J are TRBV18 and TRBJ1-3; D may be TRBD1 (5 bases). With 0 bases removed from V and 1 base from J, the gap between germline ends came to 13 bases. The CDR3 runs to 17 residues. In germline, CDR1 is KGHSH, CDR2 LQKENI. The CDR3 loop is CASSPPTGLLSGNTIYF. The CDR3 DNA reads TGTGCCAGCTCACCACCCACAGGACTCTTATCTGGAAACACCATATATTTT. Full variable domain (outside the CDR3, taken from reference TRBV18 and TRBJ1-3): NAGVMQNPRHLVRRRGQEARLRCSPMKGHSHVYWYRQLPEEGLKFMVYLQKENIIDESGMPKERFSAEFPKEGPSILRIQQVVRGDSAAYFCASSPPTGLLSGNTIYFGEGSWLTVV.

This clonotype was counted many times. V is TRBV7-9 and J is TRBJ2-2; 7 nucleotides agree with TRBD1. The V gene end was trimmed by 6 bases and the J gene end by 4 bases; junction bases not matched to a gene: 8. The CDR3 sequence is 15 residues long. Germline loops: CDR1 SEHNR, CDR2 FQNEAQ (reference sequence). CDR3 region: CASSLQGPLTGELFF. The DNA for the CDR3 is TGTGCCAGCAGTTTACAGGGGCCACTCACCGGGGAGCTGTTTTTT.

The CDR3 protein is CAIRVGGGQEQFF. The CDR3 bases are TGTGCCATCAGGGTCGGGGGGGGACAAGAGCAGTTCTTC. J is TRBJ2-1 and V is TRBV10-3; 8 positions match TRBD2. Germline CDR1 is ENHRY and CDR2 is SYGVKD. This CDR3 has 13 residues. V was clipped by 6 bases and J by 10 bases; unmatched bases: 8.

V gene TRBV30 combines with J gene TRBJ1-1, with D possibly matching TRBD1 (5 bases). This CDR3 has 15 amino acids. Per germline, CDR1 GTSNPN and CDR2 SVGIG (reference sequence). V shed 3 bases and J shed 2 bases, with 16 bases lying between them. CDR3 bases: TGTGCCTGGAGCCAGGGAGGAGTGGAAAACACTGAAGCTTTCTTT. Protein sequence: CAWSQGGVENTEAFF.

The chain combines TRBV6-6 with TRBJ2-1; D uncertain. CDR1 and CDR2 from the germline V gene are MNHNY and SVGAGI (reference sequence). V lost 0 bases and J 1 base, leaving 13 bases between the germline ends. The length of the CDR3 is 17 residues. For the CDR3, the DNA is TGTGCCAGCAGTTACTCGAAGTTACTGGCATCCTACAATGAGCAGTTCTTC. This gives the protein CASSYSKLLASYNEQFF.

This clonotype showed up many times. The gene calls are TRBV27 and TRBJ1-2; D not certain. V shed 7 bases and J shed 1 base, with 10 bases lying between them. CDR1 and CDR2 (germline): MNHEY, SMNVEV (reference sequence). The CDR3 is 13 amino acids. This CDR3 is CASKSADNYGYTF. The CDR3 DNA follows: TGTGCCAGCAAGAGTGCGGATAACTATGGCTACACCTTC.

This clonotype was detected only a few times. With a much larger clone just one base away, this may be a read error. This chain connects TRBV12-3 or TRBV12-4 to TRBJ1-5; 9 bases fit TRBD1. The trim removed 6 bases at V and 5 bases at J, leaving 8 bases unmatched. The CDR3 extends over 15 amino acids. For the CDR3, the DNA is TGTGCCAGCAGCAGACAGGGGGAGAGCGATCAGCCCCAGCATTTT. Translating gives CASSRQGESDQPQHF.

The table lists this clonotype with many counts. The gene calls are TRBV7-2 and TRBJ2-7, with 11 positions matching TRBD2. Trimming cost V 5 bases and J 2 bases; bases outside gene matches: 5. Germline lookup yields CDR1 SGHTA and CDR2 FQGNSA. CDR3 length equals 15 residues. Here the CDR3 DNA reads TGTGCCAGCAGCATAACTAGCGGGGGAACCTACGAGCAGTACTTC. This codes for CASSITSGGTYEQYF.

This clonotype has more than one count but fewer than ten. In DNA form, the CDR3 reads TGCGCCAGCAGCCAGGGACTAGCGGGAGTACTTAATAAGCGGGGTGAGCAGTTCTTC. The encoded protein is CASSQGLAGVLNKRGEQFF. The chain links TRBV5-1 to TRBJ2-1; 14 bases are a match to TRBD2. The V gene end was trimmed by 4 bases and the J gene end by 9 bases; junction bases not matched to a gene: 18. The germline gives CDR1 SGHRS, CDR2 YFSETQ. The CDR3 has 19 residues.

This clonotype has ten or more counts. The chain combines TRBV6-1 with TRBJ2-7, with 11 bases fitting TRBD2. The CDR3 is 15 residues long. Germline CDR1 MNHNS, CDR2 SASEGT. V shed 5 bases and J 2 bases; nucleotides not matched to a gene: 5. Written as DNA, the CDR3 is TGTGCCAGCAGTTTAGCGGGAGGGCCGACCTACGAGCAGTACTTC. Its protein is CASSLAGGPTYEQYF.

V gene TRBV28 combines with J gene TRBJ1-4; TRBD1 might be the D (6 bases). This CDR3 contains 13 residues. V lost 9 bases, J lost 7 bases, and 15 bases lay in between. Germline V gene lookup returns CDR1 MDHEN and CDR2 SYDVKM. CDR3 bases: TGTGCCAGTAGATCGGGGGCTCTTGAAAAACTGTTTTTT. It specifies CASRSGALEKLFF. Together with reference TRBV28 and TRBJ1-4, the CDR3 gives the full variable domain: DVKVTQSSRYLVKRTGEKVFLECVQDMDHENMFWYRQDPGLGLRLIYFSYDVKMKEKGDIPEGYSVSREKKERFSLILESASTNQTSMYLCASRSGALEKLFFGSGTQLSVL.

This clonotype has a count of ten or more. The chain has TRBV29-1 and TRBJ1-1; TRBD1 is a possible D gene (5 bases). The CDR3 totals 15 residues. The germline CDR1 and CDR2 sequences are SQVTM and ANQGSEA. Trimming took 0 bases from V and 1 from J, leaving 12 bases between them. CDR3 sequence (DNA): TGCAGCGTTGAAGATGGTAGACAGTCGAACACTGAAGCTTTCTTT. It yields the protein CSVEDGRQSNTEAFF.

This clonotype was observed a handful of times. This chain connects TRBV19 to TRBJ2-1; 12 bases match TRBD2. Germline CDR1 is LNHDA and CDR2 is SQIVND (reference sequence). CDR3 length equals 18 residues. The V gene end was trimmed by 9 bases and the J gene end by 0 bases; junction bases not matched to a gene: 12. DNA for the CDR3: TGTGCCAGCAATCTGGGGACTAGCGGGTTGAGCTCCTACAATGAGCAGTTCTTC. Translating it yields CASNLGTSGLSSYNEQFF.

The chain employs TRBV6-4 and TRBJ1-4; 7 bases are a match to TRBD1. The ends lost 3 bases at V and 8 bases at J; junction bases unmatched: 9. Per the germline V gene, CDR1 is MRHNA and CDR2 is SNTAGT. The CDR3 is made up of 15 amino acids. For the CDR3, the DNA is TGTGCCAGCAGTGAGAAAGGGGGCCAGGGGGAAAAACTGTTTTTT. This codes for CASSEKGGQGEKLFF.

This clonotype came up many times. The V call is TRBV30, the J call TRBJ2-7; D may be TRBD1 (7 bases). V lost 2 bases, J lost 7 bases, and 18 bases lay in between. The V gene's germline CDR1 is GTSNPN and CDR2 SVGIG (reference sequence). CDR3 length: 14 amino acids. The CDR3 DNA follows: TGTGCCTGGAGTACTCCAGGGGGGAGTGGGGAGCAGTACTTC. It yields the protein CAWSTPGGSGEQYF.

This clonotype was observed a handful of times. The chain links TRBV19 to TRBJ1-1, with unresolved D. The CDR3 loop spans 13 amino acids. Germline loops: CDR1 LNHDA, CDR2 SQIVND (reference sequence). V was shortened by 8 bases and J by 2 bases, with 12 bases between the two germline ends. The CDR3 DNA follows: TGTGCCAGTCGAACGGCCGTAAACACTGAAGCTTTCTTT. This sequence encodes CASRTAVNTEAFF.

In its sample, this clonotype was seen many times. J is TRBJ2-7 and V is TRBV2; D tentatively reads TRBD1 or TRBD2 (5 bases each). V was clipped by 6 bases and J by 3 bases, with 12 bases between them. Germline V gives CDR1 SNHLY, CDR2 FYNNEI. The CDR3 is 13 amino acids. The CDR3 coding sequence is TGTGCCAGCAGGGGGGATGGGAGCTACGAGCAGTACTTC. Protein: CASRGDGSYEQYF.

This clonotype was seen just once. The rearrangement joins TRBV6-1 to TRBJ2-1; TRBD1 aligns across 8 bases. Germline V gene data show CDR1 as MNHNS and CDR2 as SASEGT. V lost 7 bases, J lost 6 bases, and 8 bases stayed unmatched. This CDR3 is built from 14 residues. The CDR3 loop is CASTRDRWINEQFF. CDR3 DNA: TGTGCCAGCACCAGGGACAGGTGGATCAATGAGCAGTTCTTC.

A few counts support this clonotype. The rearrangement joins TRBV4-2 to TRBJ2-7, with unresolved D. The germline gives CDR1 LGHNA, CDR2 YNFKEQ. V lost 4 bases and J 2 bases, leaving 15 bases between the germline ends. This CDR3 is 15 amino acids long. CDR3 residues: CASSPRRTEPYEQYF. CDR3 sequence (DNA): TGTGCCAGCAGCCCACGCCGGACGGAACCCTACGAGCAGTACTTC.

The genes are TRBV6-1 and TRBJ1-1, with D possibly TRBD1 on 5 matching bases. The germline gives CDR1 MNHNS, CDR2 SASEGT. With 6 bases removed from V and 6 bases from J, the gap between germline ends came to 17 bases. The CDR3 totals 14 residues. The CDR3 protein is CASSAWTGDAEAFF. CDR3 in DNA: TGTGCCAGCAGCGCTTGGACGGGGGACGCTGAAGCTTTCTTT.

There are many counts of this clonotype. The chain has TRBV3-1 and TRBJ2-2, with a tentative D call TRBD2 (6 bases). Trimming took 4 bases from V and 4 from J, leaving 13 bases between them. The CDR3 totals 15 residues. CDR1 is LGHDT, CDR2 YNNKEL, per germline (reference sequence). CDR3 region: CASSLPGGSTGELFF. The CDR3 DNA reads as TGTGCCAGCAGCCTACCCGGGGGAAGCACCGGGGAGCTGTTTTTT.

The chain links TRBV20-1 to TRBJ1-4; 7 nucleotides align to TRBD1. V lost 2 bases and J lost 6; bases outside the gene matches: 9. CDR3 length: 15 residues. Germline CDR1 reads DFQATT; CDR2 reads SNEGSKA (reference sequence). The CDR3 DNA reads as TGCAGTGCTAGAAACGCGGGGGGGACAGATGAAAAACTGTTTTTT. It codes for CSARNAGGTDEKLFF.

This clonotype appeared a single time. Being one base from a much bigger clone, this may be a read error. In DNA, the CDR3 is TGCGCCAGCAGCGGTTCAGGGGGTAATTCAGCCCTCCACTTT. It codes for CASSGSGGNSALHF. The rearrangement links TRBV5-1 to TRBJ1-6, with 7 positions matching TRBD1. The germline V gene encodes CDR1 SGHRS and CDR2 YFSETQ. The CDR3 sequence is 14 residues long.

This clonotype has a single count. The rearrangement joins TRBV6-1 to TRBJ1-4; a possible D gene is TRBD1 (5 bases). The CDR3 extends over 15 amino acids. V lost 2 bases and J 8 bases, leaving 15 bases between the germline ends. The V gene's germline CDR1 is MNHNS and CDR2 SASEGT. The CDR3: CASSETKGLSEKLFF. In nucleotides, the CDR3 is TGTGCCAGCAGTGAAACTAAGGGGTTGAGCGAAAAACTGTTTTTT.

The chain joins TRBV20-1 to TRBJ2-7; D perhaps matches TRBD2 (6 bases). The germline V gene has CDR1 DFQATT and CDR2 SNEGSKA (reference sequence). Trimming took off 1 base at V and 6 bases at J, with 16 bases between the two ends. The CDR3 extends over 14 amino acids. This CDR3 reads CSARGGGARGEQYF. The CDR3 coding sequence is TGCAGTGCTAGAGGAGGAGGGGCACGGGGCGAGCAGTACTTC.